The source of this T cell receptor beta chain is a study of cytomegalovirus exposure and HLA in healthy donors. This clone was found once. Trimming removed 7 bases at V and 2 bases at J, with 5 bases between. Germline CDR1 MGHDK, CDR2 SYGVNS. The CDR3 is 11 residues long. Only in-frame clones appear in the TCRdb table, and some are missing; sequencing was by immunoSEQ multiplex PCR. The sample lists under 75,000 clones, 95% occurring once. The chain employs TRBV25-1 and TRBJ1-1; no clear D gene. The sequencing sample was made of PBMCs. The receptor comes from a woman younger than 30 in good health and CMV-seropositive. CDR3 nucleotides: TGTGCCAGCACACACAACACTGAAGCTTTCTTT. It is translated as CASTHNTEAFF.